Listed here are 26 T cell receptor beta chains from one sample, sequenced in a study of lymphopenia after photon versus proton radiotherapy. The assay was immunoSEQ multiplex PCR, and TCRdb's table has in-frame clones only and misses some. The data contain around 63,000 clones, about nine tenths of them singletons. The sequencing here drew on peripheral blood, taken from a patient treated with proton-based radiotherapy. Receptor source: an elderly man with esophageal cancer.

The rearrangement uses TRBV29-1 and TRBJ1-4; D is uncertain. V lost 3 bases and J lost 4, with 3 bases in between. The CDR3 totals 11 residues. CDR1 is SQVTM and CDR2 is ANQGSEA in the germline V gene. CDR3 nucleotides: TGCAGCGTTGAGTATAATGAAAAACTGTTTTTT. Translation: CSVEYNEKLFF.

The chain carries TRBV5-1 and TRBJ2-7, with 11 bases fitting TRBD2. Judging by the DNA end, TRBJ2-5 fits better; the J call may be wrong. Germline V gene data show CDR1 as SGHRS and CDR2 as YFSETQ. This CDR3 contains 16 residues. The CDR3 nucleotides read TGCGCCAGCAGCTTGGGACCTAGCGGGGGGCGAGAGACCCAGTACTTC. This translates into CASSLGPSGGRETQYF.

The V and J genes are TRBV5-1 and TRBJ2-2; TRBD1 aligns across 8 bases. The CDR3 extends over 16 amino acids. CDR1 is SGHRS, CDR2 YFSETQ, per germline. V lost 4 bases to trimming and J lost 4 bases; unmatched junction nucleotides: 9. In DNA form, the CDR3 reads TGCGCCAGCAGCATTCAGACAGGGGCGGGCACCGGGGAGCTGTTTTTT. Amino acids: CASSIQTGAGTGELFF.

This clone was picked up one time. This chain uses TRBV5-1 with TRBJ1-5, with D possibly matching TRBD1 (6 bases). Germline lookup yields CDR1 SGHRS and CDR2 YFSETQ. The CDR3 runs 14 residues. V lost 7 bases and J 6 bases, leaving 17 bases between the germline ends. This chain's CDR3 is CASPVGDNRQPQHF. In DNA form, the CDR3 reads TGCGCCAGCCCCGTCGGGGACAACCGTCAGCCCCAGCATTTT.

This chain uses TRBV5-4 with TRBJ2-1, with unresolved D. V was pared by 4 bases and J by 7 bases, with 12 bases between. The CDR3 has 13 residues. Germline V gives CDR1 SGHNT, CDR2 YYREEE (reference sequence). The CDR3 nucleotides read TGTGCCAGCAGCGCAATCGACATTAATGAGCAGTTCTTC. Protein product: CASSAIDINEQFF.

V usage is TRBV10-3 and J usage is TRBJ2-3; TRBD1 matches at 8 bases. Germline V gives CDR1 ENHRY, CDR2 SYGVKD. With V trimmed by 0 bases and J by 4 bases, 6 bases remained unmatched. The CDR3 contains 16 residues. The CDR3 spells CAISESTGGRPDTQYF. The CDR3 nucleotides are TGTGCCATCAGTGAGTCCACAGGGGGGCGGCCAGATACGCAGTATTTT.

The chain couples TRBV10-3 to TRBJ2-7; 7 bases agree with TRBD1. V shed 4 bases, J shed 1 base, and the junction held 7 bases outside the gene matches. This CDR3 spans 15 amino acids. Germline CDR1 reads ENHRY; CDR2 reads SYGVKD. In nucleotides, the CDR3 is TGTGCCATCAGTGCCCCAGTGACAGGGTCCTACGAGCAGTACTTC. Translated, it gives CAISAPVTGSYEQYF.

The V call is TRBV6-6, the J call TRBJ2-7; 10 bases match TRBD1. CDR3 length equals 15 residues. The germline CDR1 and CDR2 sequences are MNHNY and SVGAGI (reference sequence). Trimming removed 7 bases from V and 0 bases from J; junction bases left unmatched: 6. CDR3 protein: CASTSDRGSSYEQYF. CDR3 in DNA: TGTGCCAGCACCTCGGACAGGGGGAGCTCCTACGAGCAGTACTTC.

The count of this clone is one. The V call is TRBV7-2, the J call TRBJ1-2; possibly TRBD1 for D (5 bases). V lost 5 bases and J 7 bases, leaving 11 bases between the germline ends. The CDR3 loop spans 12 amino acids. The germline gives CDR1 SGHTA, CDR2 FQGNSA. The CDR3 here is CASSRDGVGYTF. The CDR3 region has the DNA TGTGCCAGCAGCCGGGACGGGGTTGGCTACACCTTC.

CDR3 coding DNA: TGTGCCTGGAGTGTACGGACTAGCGGGATAGATGAGCAGTTCTTC. Its protein is CAWSVRTSGIDEQFF. The V and J genes are TRBV30 and TRBJ2-1, with 12 bases aligning to TRBD2. The CDR3 consists of 15 residues. Germline CDR1 GTSNPN, CDR2 SVGIG (reference sequence). V trimming: 0 bases; J trimming: 8 bases; junction bases outside the gene matches: 5.

V is TRBV30 and J is TRBJ2-7; tentative D call: TRBD1 (6 bases). Germline lookup yields CDR1 GTSNPN and CDR2 SVGIG (reference sequence). The CDR3 is 13 amino acids. V lost 2 bases, J lost 4 bases, and 12 bases lay in between. In DNA, the CDR3 is TGTGCCTGGAGTCCTGACAGGCCGTACGAGCAGTACTTC. Translating gives CAWSPDRPYEQYF. Full variable domain (remainder filled in from reference TRBV30 and TRBJ2-7): SQTIHQWPATLVQPVGSPLSLECTVEGTSNPNLYWYRQAAGRGLQLLFYSVGIGQISSEVPQNLSASRPQDRQFILSSKKLLLSDSGFYLCAWSPDRPYEQYFGPGTRLTVT.

The chain uses TRBV27 and TRBJ1-4; D unresolved. CDR1 is MNHEY, CDR2 SMNVEV, per germline (reference sequence). Trimming left V 0 bases short and J 3 bases short, with 14 bases between. This CDR3 has 17 residues. The CDR3 DNA reads as TGTGCCAGCAGTTTATCTAAAGGGTGGTTGGCTAATGAAAAACTGTTTTTT. Encoded protein: CASSLSKGWLANEKLFF.

The chain has TRBV7-6 and TRBJ2-7; 8 bases map to TRBD2. This CDR3 region has 16 residues. With V trimmed by 5 bases and J by 4 bases, 13 bases remained unmatched. The germline CDR1 and CDR2 sequences are SGHVS and FNYEAQ. CDR3 region: CASSPWIGRAGYEQYF. The CDR3 DNA follows: TGTGCCAGCAGCCCCTGGATCGGGAGGGCCGGGTACGAGCAGTACTTC.

This clone was observed a handful of times. The chain couples TRBV7-2 to TRBJ1-3; D is undetermined. V lost 2 bases and J lost 2, with 10 bases in between. Germline V gene data show CDR1 as SGHTA and CDR2 as FQGNSA. This CDR3 region has 15 residues. The CDR3 region has the DNA TGTGCCAGCAGCTTAAGCGGAACAGCTGGAAACACCATATATTTT. Translating it yields CASSLSGTAGNTIYF. Full variable domain (outside the CDR3, taken from reference TRBV7-2 and TRBJ1-3): GAGVSQSPSNKVTEKGKDVELRCDPISGHTALYWYRQSLGQGLEFLIYFQGNSAPDKSGLPSDRFSAERTGGSVSTLTIQRTQQEDSAVYLCASSLSGTAGNTIYFGEGSWLTVV.

This chain uses TRBV10-3 with TRBJ2-2, with 10 bases aligning to TRBD2. J gave up 1 base and V 4 bases, and 0 bases lay outside the gene matches. This CDR3 has 15 residues. Germline CDR1 reads ENHRY; CDR2 reads SYGVKD. CDR3 DNA: TGTGCCATCAGTGGACTAGCGGGGAACACCGGGGAGCTGTTTTTT. Protein: CAISGLAGNTGELFF.

The chain couples TRBV15 to TRBJ1-1; D might be TRBD1 (5 bases). The CDR3 spans 16 residues. The germline V gene has CDR1 LNHNV and CDR2 YYDKDF (reference sequence). Between the trimmed V and J ends, which lost 0 bases and 4 bases, there was a span of 15 bases. The CDR3 loop is CATSRDKGPVGTEAFF. The CDR3 bases are TGTGCCACCAGCAGAGATAAGGGACCGGTGGGCACTGAAGCTTTCTTT.

The gene calls are TRBV30 and TRBJ1-6; D not certain. Between the trimmed V and J ends, which lost 2 bases and 5 bases, there was a span of 7 bases. The CDR3 has 13 residues. Germline V gives CDR1 GTSNPN, CDR2 SVGIG (reference sequence). The CDR3 sequence is CAWSTGNNSPLHF. The CDR3, as DNA: TGTGCCTGGAGTACGGGTAATAATTCACCCCTCCACTTT.

For the CDR3, the DNA is TGTGCCAGCAGCCTTGGACAGGGAAACGGCTACACCTTC. This translates into CASSLGQGNGYTF. J is TRBJ1-2 and V is TRBV7-8, with TRBD1 matching 8 bases. V gave up 5 bases and J gave up 8 bases; unmatched junction bases: 7. The CDR3 has 13 amino acids. Germline CDR1 reads SGHVS; CDR2 reads FQNEAQ.

This sequence joins TRBV7-9 and TRBJ1-2, with D tentatively TRBD1 (5 bases). CDR1 SEHNR and CDR2 FQNEAQ come from the germline V gene (reference sequence). The V end lost 5 bases, the J end lost 1 base, and 23 bases lay between the germline ends. The CDR3 has 18 amino acids. CDR3 DNA sequence: TGTGCCAGCAGCCACCTTTCGGGGTCGGACAACCTTAACTATGGCTACACCTTC. Protein sequence: CASSHLSGSDNLNYGYTF.

The V call is TRBV30, the J call TRBJ2-4; tentative D call: TRBD2 (6 bases). The ends were cut back, 3 bases at V and 4 bases at J, with 10 bases in the middle. The CDR3 contains 13 residues. Germline CDR1 reads GTSNPN; CDR2 reads SVGIG (reference sequence). The CDR3 bases are TGTGCCTGGAGCTGGGGGGAGAAAAACATTCAGTACTTC. This encodes CAWSWGEKNIQYF. Using reference TRBV30 and TRBJ2-4 for the parts outside the CDR3, the full variable domain is SQTIHQWPATLVQPVGSPLSLECTVEGTSNPNLYWYRQAAGRGLQLLFYSVGIGQISSEVPQNLSASRPQDRQFILSSKKLLLSDSGFYLCAWSWGEKNIQYFGAGTRLSVL.

The chain is built from TRBV9 and TRBJ2-3, with a possible D match to TRBD2 (6 bases). Germline V lookup: CDR1 SGDLS, CDR2 YYNGEE. The CDR3 length is 15 residues. Trimming removed 4 bases from V and 2 bases from J, with 14 bases in between. For the CDR3, the DNA is TGTGCCAGCAGCCATCTAGCGCCTTTCACAGATACGCAGTATTTT. Amino acid sequence: CASSHLAPFTDTQYF.

This clone was counted a few times. The chain carries TRBV18 and TRBJ1-4; the D is unclear. This CDR3 is built from 16 residues. V lost 2 bases, J lost 3 bases, and 13 bases lay in between. Germline assignment: CDR1 KGHSH and CDR2 LQKENI. The CDR3 DNA sequence: TGTGCCAGCTCACCAATCGGGAGCAACCCTAATGAAAAACTGTTTTTT. Amino acids: CASSPIGSNPNEKLFF.

The chain carries TRBV20-1 and TRBJ1-2; D is uncertain. The CDR3 totals 11 residues. Germline loops: CDR1 DFQATT, CDR2 SNEGSKA (reference sequence). V gave up 6 bases and J gave up 6 bases, with 11 bases separating them. The CDR3 nucleotides read TGCAGTGCGGCTGGGAGGGATGGCTACACCTTC. This translates into CSAAGRDGYTF.

The genes are TRBV7-9 and TRBJ1-1; D possibly corresponds to TRBD1 (6 bases). V was pared by 1 base and J by 4 bases, with 13 bases between. Germline V gene data show CDR1 as SEHNR and CDR2 as FQNEAQ (reference sequence). This CDR3 has 15 residues. The CDR3 DNA is TGTGCCAGCAGCTTAGTACAGGGTTATATCACTGAAGCTTTCTTT. This codes for CASSLVQGYITEAFF.

The gene calls are TRBV7-2 and TRBJ2-2; TRBD1 matches 9 bases. The CDR3 loop spans 17 amino acids. CDR1 is SGHTA, CDR2 FQGNSA, per germline. V shed 2 bases, J shed 1 base, and the junction held 5 bases outside the gene matches. CDR3 in amino acids: CASSLLGGQGNTGELFF. The CDR3 DNA is TGTGCCAGCAGCTTATTAGGGGGACAGGGGAACACCGGGGAGCTGTTTTTT.

The CDR3 DNA sequence: TGTGCCAGCAGCCCCACAGGGGGCAAGAACACCGGGGAGCTGTTTTTT. This translates into CASSPTGGKNTGELFF. V gene TRBV7-9 combines with J gene TRBJ2-2; 9 bases match TRBD1. Per germline, CDR1 SEHNR and CDR2 FQNEAQ (reference sequence). The CDR3 runs to 16 residues. With V trimmed by 5 bases and J by 1 base, 5 bases remained unmatched.